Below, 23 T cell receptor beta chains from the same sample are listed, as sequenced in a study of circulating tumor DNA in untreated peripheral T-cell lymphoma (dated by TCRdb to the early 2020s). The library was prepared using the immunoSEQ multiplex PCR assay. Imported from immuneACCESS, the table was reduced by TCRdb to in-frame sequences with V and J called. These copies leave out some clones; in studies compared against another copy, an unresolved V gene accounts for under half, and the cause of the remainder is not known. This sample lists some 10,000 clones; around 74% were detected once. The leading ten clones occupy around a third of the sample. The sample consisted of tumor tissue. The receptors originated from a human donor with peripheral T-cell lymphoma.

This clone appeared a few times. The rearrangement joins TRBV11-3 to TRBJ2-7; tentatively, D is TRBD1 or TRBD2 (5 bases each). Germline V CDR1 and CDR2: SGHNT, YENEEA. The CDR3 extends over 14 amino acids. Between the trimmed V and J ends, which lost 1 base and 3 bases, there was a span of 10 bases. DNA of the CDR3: TGTGCCAGCAGCTTAGTCCGAGGGGACTACGAGCAGTACTTC. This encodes CASSLVRGDYEQYF.

This CDR3 is CASSPGKTGASHVRDTQYF. The CDR3 region has the DNA TGTGCCAGCTCACCAGGTAAGACAGGGGCTTCACATGTGAGGGATACGCAGTATTTT. The chain recombines TRBV18 with TRBJ2-3; 8 bases map to TRBD1. This CDR3 has 19 amino acids. CDR1 and CDR2 from the germline V gene are KGHSH and LQKENI. V lost 2 bases to trimming and J lost 6 bases; unmatched junction nucleotides: 19.

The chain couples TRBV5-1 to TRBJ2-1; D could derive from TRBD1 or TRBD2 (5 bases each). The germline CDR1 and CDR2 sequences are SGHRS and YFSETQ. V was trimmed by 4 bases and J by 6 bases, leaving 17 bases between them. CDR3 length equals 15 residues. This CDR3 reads CASSPGTSLLNEQFF. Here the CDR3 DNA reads TGCGCCAGCAGCCCCGGGACCTCTCTCCTCAATGAGCAGTTCTTC.

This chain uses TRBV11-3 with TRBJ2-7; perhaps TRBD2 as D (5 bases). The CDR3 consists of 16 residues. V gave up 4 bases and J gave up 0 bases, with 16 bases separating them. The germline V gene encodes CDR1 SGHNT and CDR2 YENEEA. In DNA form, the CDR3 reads TGTGCCAGCAGCTCCCCGGGAAGCAGGAGCTCCTACGAGCAGTACTTC. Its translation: CASSSPGSRSSYEQYF.

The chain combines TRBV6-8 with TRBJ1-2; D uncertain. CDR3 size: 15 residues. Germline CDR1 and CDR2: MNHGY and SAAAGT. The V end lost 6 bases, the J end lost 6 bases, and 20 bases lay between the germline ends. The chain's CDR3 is CASRLTPSPRHGYTF. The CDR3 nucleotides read TGTGCCAGCAGACTGACCCCTTCCCCGCGTCATGGCTACACCTTC.

Written as DNA, the CDR3 is TGCAGCGTTTTCTCCCGGGGAGACATGAACACTGAAGCTTTCTTT. Residues: CSVFSRGDMNTEAFF. V is TRBV29-1 and J is TRBJ1-1; D unresolved. CDR1 and CDR2 (germline): SQVTM, ANQGSEA. V lost 5 bases and J lost 0, with 16 bases in between. This CDR3 contains 15 residues.

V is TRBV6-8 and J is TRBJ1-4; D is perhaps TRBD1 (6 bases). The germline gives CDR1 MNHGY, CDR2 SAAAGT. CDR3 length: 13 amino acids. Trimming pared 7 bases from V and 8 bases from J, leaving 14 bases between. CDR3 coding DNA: TGTGCCAGCAAGGGGGGGGCTGGGGAAAAACTGTTTTTT. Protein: CASKGGAGEKLFF.

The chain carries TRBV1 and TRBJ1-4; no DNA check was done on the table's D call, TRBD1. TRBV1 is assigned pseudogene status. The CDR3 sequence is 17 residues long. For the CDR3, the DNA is TGCGCCAGCAGCCTTCGGGACAGGGTGTTTAGTGGAGAAAAACTGTTTTTT. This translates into CASSLRDRVFSGEKLFF.

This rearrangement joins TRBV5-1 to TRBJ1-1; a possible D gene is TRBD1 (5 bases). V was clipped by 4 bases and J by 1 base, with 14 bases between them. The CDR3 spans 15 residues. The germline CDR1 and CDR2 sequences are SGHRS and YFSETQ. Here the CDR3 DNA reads TGCGCCAGCAGCCTTGGGGCAGGCGAGAACACTGAAGCTTTCTTT. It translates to CASSLGAGENTEAFF.

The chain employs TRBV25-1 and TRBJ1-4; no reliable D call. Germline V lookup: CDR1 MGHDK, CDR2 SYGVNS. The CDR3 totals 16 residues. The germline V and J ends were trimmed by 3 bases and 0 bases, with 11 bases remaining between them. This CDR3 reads CASSDQSFATNEKLFF. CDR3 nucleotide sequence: TGTGCCAGCAGTGACCAGAGCTTTGCAACTAATGAAAAACTGTTTTTT.

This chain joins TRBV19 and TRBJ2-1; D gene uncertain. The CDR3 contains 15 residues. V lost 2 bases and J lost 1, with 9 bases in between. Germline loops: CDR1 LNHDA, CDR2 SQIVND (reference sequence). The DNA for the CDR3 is TGTGCCAGTAGTATAATGGGCATATCCTACAATGAGCAGTTCTTC. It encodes CASSIMGISYNEQFF.

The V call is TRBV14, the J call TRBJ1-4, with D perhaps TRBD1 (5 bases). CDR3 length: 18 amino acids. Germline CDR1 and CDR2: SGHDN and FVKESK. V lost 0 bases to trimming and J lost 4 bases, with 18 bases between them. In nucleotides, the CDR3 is TGTGCCAGCAGCCAAGAAGTCCCCCGTCCGGGACTTAATGAAAAACTGTTTTTT. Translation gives CASSQEVPRPGLNEKLFF.

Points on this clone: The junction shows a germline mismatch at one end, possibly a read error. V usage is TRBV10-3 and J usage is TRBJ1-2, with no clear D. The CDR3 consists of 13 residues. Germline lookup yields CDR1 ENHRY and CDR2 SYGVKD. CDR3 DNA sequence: TGTGCCATCAGTGAGTCGGCAGGCTATGGCTACACCTTT. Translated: CAISESAGYGYTF.

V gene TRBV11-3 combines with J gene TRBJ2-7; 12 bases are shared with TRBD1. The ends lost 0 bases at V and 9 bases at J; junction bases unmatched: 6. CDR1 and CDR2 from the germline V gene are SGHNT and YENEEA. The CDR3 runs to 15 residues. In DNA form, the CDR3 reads TGTGCCAGCAGCTTAGACGGGGGACAGGGGGCTGGGCAGTACTTC. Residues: CASSLDGGQGAGQYF.

CDR3 bases: TGTGCCAGCACCCAGGGGGCCGGAGAGACCCAGTACTTC. Amino acids: CASTQGAGETQYF. The chain carries TRBV6-8 and TRBJ2-5, with TRBD1 matching 8 bases. The length of the CDR3 is 13 residues. The V gene's germline CDR1 is MNHGY and CDR2 SAAAGT. V gave up 7 bases and J gave up 4 bases; unmatched junction bases: 5.

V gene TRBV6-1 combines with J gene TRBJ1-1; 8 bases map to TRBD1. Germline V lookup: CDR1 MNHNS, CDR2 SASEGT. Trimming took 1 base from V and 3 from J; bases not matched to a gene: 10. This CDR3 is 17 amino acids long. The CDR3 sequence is CASSEVSLDRADTEAFF. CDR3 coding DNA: TGTGCCAGCAGTGAAGTTTCGTTGGACAGGGCTGACACTGAAGCTTTCTTT.

CDR3 nucleotides: TGTGCCAGCAGCGCGTATAACGGGGGGGCTGAAGCTTTCTTT. Translating gives CASSAYNGGAEAFF. V gene TRBV11-3 combines with J gene TRBJ1-1; perhaps TRBD1 as D (5 bases). The V end was cut by 5 bases, the J end by 6 bases, with 16 bases between. CDR1 and CDR2 (germline): SGHNT, YENEEA. The CDR3 spans 14 residues.

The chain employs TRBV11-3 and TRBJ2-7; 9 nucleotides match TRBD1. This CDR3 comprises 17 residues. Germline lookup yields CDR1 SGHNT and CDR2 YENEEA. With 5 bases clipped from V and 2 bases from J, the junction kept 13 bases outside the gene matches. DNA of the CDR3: TGTGCCAGCAGCCCTACCGGGACAGGGTATCTCCCCTACGAGCAGTACTTC. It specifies CASSPTGTGYLPYEQYF. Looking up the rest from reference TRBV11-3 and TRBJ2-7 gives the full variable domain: EAGVVQSPRYKIIEKKQPVAFWCNPISGHNTLYWYLQNLGQGPELLIRYENEEAVDDSQLPKDRFSAERLKGVDSTLKIQPAELGDSAVYLCASSPTGTGYLPYEQYFGPGTRLTVT.

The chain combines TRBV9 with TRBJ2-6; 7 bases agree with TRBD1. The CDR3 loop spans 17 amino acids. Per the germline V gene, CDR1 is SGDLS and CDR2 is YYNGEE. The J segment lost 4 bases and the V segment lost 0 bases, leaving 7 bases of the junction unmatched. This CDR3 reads CASSVDPDRFGANVLTF. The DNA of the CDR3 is TGTGCCAGCAGCGTAGACCCGGACAGGTTCGGGGCCAACGTCCTGACTTTC.

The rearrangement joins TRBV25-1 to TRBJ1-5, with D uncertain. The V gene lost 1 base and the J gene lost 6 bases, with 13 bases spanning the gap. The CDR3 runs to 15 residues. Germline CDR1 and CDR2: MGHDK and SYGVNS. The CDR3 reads CASSESLWEGQPQHF. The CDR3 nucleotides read TGTGCCAGCAGTGAATCGTTATGGGAGGGTCAGCCCCAGCATTTT.

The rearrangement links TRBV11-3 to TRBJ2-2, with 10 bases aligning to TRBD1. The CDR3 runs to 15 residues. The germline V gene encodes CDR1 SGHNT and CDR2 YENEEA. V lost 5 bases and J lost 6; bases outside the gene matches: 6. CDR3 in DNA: TGTGCCAGCAGCCTCGGGACAGGGGAAGCCGGGGAGCTGTTTTTT. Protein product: CASSLGTGEAGELFF.

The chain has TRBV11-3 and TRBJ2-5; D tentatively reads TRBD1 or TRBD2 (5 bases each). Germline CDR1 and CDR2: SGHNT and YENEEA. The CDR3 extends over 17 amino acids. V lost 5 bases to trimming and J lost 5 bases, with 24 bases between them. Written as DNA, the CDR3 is TGTGCCAGCAGCCTTAGACCCGACCGGGGTAAGGGGGAGACCCAGTACTTC. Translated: CASSLRPDRGKGETQYF.

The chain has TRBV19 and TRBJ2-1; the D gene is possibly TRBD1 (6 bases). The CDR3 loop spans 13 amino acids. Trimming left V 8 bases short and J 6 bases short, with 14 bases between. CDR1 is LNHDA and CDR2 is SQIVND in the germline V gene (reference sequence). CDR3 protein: CASGFRGSNEQFF. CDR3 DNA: TGTGCCAGTGGCTTCAGGGGCAGCAATGAGCAGTTCTTC.